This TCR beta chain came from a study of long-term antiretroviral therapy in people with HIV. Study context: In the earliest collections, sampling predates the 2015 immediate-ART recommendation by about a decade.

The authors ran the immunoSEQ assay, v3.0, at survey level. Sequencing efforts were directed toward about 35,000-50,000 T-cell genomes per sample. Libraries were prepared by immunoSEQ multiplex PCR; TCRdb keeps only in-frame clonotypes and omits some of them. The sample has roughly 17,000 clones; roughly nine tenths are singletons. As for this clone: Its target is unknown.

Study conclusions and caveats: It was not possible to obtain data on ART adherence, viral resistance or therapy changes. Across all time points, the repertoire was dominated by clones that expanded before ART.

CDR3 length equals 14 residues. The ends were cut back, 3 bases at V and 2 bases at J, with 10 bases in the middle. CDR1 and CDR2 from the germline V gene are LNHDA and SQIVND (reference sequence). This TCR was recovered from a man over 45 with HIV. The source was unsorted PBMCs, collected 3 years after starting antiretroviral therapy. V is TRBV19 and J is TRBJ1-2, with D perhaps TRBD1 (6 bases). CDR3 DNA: TGTGCCAGTAGTATCGGGGGGGCAAACTATGGCTACACCTTC. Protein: CASSIGGANYGYTF.